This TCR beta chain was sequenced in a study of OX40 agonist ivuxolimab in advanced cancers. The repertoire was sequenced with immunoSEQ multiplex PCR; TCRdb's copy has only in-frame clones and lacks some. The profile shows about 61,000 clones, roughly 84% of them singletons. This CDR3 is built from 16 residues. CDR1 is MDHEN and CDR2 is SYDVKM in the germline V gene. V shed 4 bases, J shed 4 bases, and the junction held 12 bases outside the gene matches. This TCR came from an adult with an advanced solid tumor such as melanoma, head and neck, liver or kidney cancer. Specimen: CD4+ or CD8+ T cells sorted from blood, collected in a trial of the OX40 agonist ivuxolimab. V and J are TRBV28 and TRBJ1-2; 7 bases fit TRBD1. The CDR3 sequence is CASSSGQSWVGYGYTF. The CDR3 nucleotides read TGTGCCAGCAGTTCGGGACAGTCCTGGGTCGGCTATGGCTACACCTTC.